This T cell receptor beta chain was recorded in a study of blood T cell repertoires in COVID-19. The overall study: T cells, B-cell-depleted T cells, or PBMCs provided the cDNA or gDNA that served as material.

CDR1 is LGHNA, CDR2 YSLEER, per germline. CDR3 size: 13 residues. The ends were cut back, 3 bases at V and 9 bases at J, with 12 bases in the middle. Those who participated ranged in age from roughly 18 to 90 years and resided in approximately 23 US areas. Here immunoSEQ multiplex PCR was the method, and the copy in TCRdb shows in-frame clones only, minus some. Among a few hundred thousand clones, around 90% were seen once, and the ten largest hold 8.5% to 10%. Material for sequencing was PBMCs or T cells enriched from blood (not recorded which). The sequence was collected from a woman under 30 who had recovered from COVID-19. This sequence joins TRBV4-3 and TRBJ2-1; perhaps TRBD1 as D (5 bases). CDR3 sequence: CASSHLGASEQFF. DNA for the CDR3: TGCGCCAGCAGCCACCTTGGGGCTTCTGAGCAGTTCTTC.